The present T cell receptor beta chain was sequenced within a study of cytomegalovirus exposure and HLA in healthy donors. In the PCR, 60 Vbeta and 13 Jbeta primers were used. Repertoires were generated with immunoSEQ multiplex PCR, while TCRdb's copy carries only in-frame clones and drops some. The sample data list some 200,000 clones. Note on this clone: Antigen unknown.

General study results and limits: As confirmed in vitro, a few CMV-associated chains were specific for CMV antigens.

The ends lost 3 bases at V and 5 bases at J; junction bases unmatched: 7. This CDR3 has 14 residues. Germline CDR1 MNHEY, CDR2 SMNVEV (reference sequence). The source of this sequence is a girl aged 2 to 10 in good health and CMV-seropositive. The sequenced sample was PBMCs. The chain links TRBV27 to TRBJ2-7, with TRBD1 matching 7 bases. The DNA of the CDR3 is TGTGCCAGCAGTTTGTACAGGGGTATCAACGAGCAGTACTTC. Amino acid sequence: CASSLYRGINEQYF.